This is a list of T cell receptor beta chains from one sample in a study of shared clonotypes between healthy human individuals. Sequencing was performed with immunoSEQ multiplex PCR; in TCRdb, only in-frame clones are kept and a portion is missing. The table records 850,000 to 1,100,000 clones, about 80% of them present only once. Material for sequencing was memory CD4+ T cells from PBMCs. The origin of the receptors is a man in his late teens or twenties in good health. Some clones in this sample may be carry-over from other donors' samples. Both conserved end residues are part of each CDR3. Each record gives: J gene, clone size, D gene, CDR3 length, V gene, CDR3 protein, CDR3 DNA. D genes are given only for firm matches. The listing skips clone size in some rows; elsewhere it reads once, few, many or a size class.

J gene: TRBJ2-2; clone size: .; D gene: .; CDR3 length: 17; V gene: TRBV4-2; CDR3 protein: CASSQGGSGGESRELFF; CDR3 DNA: TGTGCCAGCAGCCAAGGGGGATCGGGTGGTGAGTCCCGGGAGCTGTTTTTT
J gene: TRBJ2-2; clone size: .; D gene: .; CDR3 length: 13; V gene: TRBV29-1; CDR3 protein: CSGATSFPGELFF; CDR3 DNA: TGCAGCGGTGCGACTAGTTTTCCCGGGGAGCTGTTTTTT
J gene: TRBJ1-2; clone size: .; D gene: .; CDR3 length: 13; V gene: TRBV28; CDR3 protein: CASREQGSNGYTF; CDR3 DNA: TGTGCCAGCAGGGAACAGGGAAGCAATGGCTACACCTTC
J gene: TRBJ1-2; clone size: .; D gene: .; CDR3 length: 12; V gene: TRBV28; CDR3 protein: CASGPPYQDYTF; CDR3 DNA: TGTGCCAGCGGACCACCCTATCAGGACTACACCTTC
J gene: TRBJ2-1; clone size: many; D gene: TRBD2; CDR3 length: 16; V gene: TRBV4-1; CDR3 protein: CASRTYGLAGVNEQFF; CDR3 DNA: TGCGCCAGCAGAACTTACGGACTAGCGGGAGTAAATGAGCAGTTCTTC
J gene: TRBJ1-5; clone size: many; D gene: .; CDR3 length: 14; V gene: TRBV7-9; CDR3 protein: CASSRVSSSQPQHF; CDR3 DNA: TGTGCCAGCAGCCGGGTCTCCAGCTCTCAGCCCCAGCATTTT
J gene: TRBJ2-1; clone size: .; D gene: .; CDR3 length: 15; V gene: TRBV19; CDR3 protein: CASSIYLSSYNEQFF; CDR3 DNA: TGTGCCAGTAGTATATACCTAAGCTCCTACAATGAGCAGTTCTTC
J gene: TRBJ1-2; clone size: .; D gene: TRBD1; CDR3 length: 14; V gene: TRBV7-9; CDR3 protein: CASSWGQGSYGYTF; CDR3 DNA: TGTGCCAGCAGCTGGGGACAGGGGAGCTATGGCTACACCTTC
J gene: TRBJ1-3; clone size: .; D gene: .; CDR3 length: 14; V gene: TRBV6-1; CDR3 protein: CASSEADTGTTIYF; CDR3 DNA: TGTGCCAGCAGTGAAGCGGACACCGGGACCACCATATATTTT
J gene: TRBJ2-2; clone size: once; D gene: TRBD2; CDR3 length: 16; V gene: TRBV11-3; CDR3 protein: CASSLVVAGGTGELFF; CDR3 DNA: TGTGCCAGCAGCTTAGTCGTGGCGGGGGGCACCGGGGAGCTGTTTTTT
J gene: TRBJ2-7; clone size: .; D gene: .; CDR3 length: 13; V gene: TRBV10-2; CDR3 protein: CASSESPREEQYF; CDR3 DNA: TGCGCCAGCAGTGAGTCTCCCAGGGAAGAGCAGTACTTC
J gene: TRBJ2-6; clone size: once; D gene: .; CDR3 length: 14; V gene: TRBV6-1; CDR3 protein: CASGEFSGANVLTF; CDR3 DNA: TGTGCCAGCGGAGAGTTCTCTGGGGCCAACGTCCTGACTTTC
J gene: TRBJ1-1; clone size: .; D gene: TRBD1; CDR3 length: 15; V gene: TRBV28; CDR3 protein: CASRSDRGVSTRAFF; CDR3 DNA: TGTGCCAGCAGAAGCGACAGGGGGGTCTCTACGAGAGCTTTCTTT
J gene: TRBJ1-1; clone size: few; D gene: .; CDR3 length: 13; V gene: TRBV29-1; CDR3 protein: CSVDTSVNTEAFF; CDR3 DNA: TGCAGCGTTGATACGTCGGTTAACACTGAAGCTTTCTTT
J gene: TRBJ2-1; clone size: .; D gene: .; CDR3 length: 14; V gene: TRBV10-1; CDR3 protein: CASPDYLPPNEQFF; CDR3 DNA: TGCGCCAGCCCAGACTATCTTCCACCCAATGAGCAGTTCTTC
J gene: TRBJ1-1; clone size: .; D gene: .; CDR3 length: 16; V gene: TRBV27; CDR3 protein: CASSLWATLRDTEAFF; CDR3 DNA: TGTGCCAGCAGTTTATGGGCCACCCTCAGGGACACTGAAGCTTTCTTT
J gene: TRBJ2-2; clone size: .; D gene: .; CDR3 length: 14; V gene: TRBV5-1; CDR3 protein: CASSNGPDTGELFF; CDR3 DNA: TGCGCCAGCAGCAACGGGCCGGACACCGGGGAGCTGTTTTTT
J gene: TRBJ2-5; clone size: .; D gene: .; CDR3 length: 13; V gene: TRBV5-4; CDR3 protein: CASSGQEQETQYF; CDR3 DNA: TGTGCCAGCAGCGGTCAAGAGCAAGAGACCCAGTACTTC
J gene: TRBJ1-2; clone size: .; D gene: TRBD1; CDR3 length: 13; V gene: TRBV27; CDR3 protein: CASRGQGAGGYTF; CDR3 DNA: TGTGCCAGCAGGGGACAGGGGGCTGGTGGCTACACCTTC
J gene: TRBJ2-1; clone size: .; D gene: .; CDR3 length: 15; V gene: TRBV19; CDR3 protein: CASSIGRVTYNEQFF; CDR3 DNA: TGTGCCAGTAGTATCGGTAGGGTCACCTACAATGAGCAGTTCTTC
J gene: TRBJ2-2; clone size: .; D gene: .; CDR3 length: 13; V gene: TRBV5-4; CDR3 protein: CASSRQNTGELFF; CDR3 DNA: TGTGCCAGCAGCCGACAAAACACCGGGGAGCTGTTTTTT
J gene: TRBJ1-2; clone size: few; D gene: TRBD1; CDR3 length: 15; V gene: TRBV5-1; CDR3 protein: CASSFEGTGVGGYTF; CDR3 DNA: TGCGCCAGCAGCTTTGAGGGGACAGGAGTAGGTGGCTACACCTTC
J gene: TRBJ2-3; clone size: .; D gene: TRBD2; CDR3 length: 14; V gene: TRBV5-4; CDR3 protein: CASSVSGGTDTQYF; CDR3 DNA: TGTGCCAGCTCGGTTAGCGGGGGCACAGATACGCAGTATTTT
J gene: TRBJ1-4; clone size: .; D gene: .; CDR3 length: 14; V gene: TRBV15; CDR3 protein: CATSPDRYNEKLFF; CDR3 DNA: TGTGCCACCAGCCCGGACAGATATAATGAAAAACTGTTTTTT
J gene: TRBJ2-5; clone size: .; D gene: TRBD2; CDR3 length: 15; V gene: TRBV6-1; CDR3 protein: CASPPGLAVQETQYF; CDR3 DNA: TGTGCCAGTCCCCCGGGACTAGCGGTCCAAGAGACCCAGTACTTC
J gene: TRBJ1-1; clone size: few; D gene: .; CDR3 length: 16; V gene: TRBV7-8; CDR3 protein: CASSRSLTLVNTEAFF; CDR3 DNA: TGTGCCAGCAGCCGAAGTTTGACACTTGTGAACACTGAAGCTTTCTTT
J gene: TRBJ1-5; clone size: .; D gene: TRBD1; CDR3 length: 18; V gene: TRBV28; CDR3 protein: CASSLWEFGQDSNQPQHF; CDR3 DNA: TGTGCCAGCAGTTTATGGGAATTCGGACAGGATAGCAATCAGCCCCAGCATTTT
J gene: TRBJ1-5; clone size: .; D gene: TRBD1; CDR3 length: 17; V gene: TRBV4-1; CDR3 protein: CASSHPTGTGVNQPQHF; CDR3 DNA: TGCGCCAGCAGCCATCCTACCGGGACAGGGGTCAATCAGCCCCAGCATTTT
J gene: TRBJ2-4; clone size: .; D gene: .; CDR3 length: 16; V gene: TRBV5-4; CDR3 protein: CASSPGQPLAKNIQYF; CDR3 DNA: TGTGCCAGCAGCCCAGGACAGCCTCTAGCCAAAAACATTCAGTACTTC
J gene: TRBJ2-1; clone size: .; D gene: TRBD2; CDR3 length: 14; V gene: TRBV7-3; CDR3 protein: CASSVGTRGREQFF; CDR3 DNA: TGTGCCAGCAGTGTAGGGACTAGGGGCCGTGAGCAGTTCTTC
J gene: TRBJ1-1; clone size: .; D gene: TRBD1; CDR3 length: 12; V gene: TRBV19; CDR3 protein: CASRDSDTEAFF; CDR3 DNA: TGTGCCAGCCGGGACAGTGACACTGAAGCTTTCTTT
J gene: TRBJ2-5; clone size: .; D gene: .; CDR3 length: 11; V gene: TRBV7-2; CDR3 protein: CASSSRETQYF; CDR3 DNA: TGTGCCAGCAGCTCGAGGGAGACCCAGTACTTC
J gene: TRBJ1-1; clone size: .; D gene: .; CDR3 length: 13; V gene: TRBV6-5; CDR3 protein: CASRKMWDTEAFF; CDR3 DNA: TGTGCCAGCAGAAAGATGTGGGACACTGAAGCTTTCTTT
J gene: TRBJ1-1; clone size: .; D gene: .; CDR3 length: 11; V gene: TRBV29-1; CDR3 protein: CSVRMNTEAFF; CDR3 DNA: TGCAGCGTCAGGATGAACACTGAAGCTTTCTTT
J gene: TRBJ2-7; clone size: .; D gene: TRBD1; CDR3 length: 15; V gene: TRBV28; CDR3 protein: CASSTRGQGPYEQYF; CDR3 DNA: TGTGCCAGCAGCACAAGGGGACAGGGGCCCTACGAGCAGTACTTC
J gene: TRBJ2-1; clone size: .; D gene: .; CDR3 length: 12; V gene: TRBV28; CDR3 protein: CASGYRANEQFF; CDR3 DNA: TGTGCCAGCGGCTACAGGGCCAATGAGCAGTTCTTC
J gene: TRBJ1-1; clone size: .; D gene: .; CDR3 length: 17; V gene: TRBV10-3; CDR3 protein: CAISVMDSGGTNTEAFF; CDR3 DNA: TGTGCCATCAGTGTAATGGACAGCGGAGGGACGAACACTGAAGCTTTCTTT
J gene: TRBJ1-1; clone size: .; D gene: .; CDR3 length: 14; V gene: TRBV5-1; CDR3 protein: CASSFRPENTEAFF; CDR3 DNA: TGCGCCAGCAGCTTCAGACCAGAGAACACTGAAGCTTTCTTT
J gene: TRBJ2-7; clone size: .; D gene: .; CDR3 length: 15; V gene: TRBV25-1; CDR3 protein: CASSESGGPTAEQYF; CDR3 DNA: TGTGCCAGCAGTGAATCTGGTGGTCCAACGGCCGAGCAGTACTTC
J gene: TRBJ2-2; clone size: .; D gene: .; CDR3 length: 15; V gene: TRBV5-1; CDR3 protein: CASSLGQEPPGELFF; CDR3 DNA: TGCGCCAGCAGCTTGGGGCAGGAGCCACCCGGGGAGCTGTTTTTT
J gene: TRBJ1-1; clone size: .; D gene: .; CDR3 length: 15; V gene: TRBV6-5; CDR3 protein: CASSYSRPSGTEAFF; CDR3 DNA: TGTGCCAGCAGTTACTCCAGGCCCTCGGGTACTGAAGCTTTCTTT
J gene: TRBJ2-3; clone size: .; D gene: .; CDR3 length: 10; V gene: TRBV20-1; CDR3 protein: CSAAASLQYF; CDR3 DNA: TGCAGTGCGGCGGCTAGTTTACAGTATTTT
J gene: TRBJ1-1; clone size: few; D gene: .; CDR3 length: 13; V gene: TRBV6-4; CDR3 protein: CASSSSGTTEAFF; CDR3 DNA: TGTGCCAGCAGCTCATCAGGGACCACTGAAGCTTTCTTT
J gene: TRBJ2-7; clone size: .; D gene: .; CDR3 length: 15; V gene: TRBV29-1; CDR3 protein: CSVAVPRGVSYEQYF; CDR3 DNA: TGCAGCGTAGCAGTTCCCAGGGGAGTATCCTACGAGCAGTACTTC
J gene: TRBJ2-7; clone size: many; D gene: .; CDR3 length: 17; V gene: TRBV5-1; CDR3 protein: CASSLASLQRKIYEQYF; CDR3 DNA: TGCGCCAGCAGCTTGGCATCGCTCCAGCGGAAAATATACGAGCAGTACTTC
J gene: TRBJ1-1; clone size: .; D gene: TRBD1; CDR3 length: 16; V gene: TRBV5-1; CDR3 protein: CASSLQVRGANTEAFF; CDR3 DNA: TGCGCCAGCAGCTTGCAGGTCAGGGGGGCAAACACTGAAGCTTTCTTT
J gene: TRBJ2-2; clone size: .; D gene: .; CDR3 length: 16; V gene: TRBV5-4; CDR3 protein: CASSLAGTRGTGELFF; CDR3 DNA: TGTGCCAGCAGCTTGGCAGGGACCCGCGGGACCGGGGAGCTGTTTTTT
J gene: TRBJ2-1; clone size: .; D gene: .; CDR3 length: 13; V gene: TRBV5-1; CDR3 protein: CASSSGTYNEQFF; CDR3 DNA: TGCGCCAGCAGCTCAGGGACCTACAATGAGCAGTTCTTC
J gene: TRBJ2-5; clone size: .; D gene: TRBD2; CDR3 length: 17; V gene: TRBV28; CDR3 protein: CASSLSPTSGRQETQYF; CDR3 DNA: TGTGCCAGCAGTTTATCCCCGACTAGCGGAAGACAAGAGACCCAGTACTTC
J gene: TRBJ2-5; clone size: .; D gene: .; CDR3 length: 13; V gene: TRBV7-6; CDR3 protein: CASSRRTAETQYF; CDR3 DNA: TGTGCCAGCAGCCGACGTACGGCGGAGACCCAGTACTTC
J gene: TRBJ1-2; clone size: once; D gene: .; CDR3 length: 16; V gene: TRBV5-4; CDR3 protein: CASSSQNPQGPYGYTF; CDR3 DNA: TGTGCCAGCAGCTCACAGAACCCCCAGGGCCCCTATGGCTACACCTTC
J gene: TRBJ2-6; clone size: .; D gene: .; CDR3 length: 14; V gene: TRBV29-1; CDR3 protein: CSVYTSSGANVLTF; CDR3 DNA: TGCAGCGTTTATACTAGCTCTGGGGCCAACGTCCTGACTTTC
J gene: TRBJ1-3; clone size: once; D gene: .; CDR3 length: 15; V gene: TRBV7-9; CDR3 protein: CASNLQSGGRNTIYF; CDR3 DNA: TGTGCCAGCAACCTCCAATCCGGCGGTAGAAACACCATATATTTT
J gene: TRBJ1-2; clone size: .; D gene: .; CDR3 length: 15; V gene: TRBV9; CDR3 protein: CASSVVGRSNYGYTF; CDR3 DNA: TGTGCCAGCAGCGTAGTGGGACGGTCTAACTATGGCTACACCTTC
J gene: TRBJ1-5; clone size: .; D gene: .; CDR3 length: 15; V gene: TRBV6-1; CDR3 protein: CASSDPYRGNQPQHF; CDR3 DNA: TGTGCCAGCAGTGACCCCTACAGGGGCAATCAGCCCCAGCATTTT
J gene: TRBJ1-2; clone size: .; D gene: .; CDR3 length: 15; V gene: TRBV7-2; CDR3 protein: CASSLWSRDNYGYTF; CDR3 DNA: TGTGCCAGCAGCTTATGGTCCAGGGATAACTATGGCTACACCTTC
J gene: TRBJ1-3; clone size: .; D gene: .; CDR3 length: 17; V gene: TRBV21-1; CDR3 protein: CASTPSRGGSSGNTIYF; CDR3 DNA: TGTGCCAGCACCCCTTCTCGGGGGGGGAGCTCTGGAAACACCATATATTTT
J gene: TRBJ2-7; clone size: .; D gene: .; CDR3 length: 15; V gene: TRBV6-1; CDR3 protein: CASSESTGSSYEQYF; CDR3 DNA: TGTGCCAGCAGTGAAAGTACCGGGAGCTCCTACGAGCAGTACTTC